A single sample is the source of the 6 T cell receptor beta chains below, sequenced in a study of cytomegalovirus exposure and HLA in healthy donors. Researchers ran the PCR with 60 Vbeta and 13 Jbeta primers. Only in-frame clones appear in the TCRdb table, and some are missing; sequencing was by immunoSEQ multiplex PCR. The sample holds approximately 27,000 clones, roughly 68% seen once. The specimen was PBMCs. All receptors derive from a woman aged 50 to 60 in good health and CMV-seronegative.

V gene TRBV6-1 combines with J gene TRBJ2-7; 14 bases are shared with TRBD2. The CDR3 is 18 amino acids. Germline V gene lookup returns CDR1 MNHNS and CDR2 SASEGT. Losses at the gene ends were 2 bases for V and 2 bases for J; bases not matched to a gene: 8. In DNA, the CDR3 is TGTGCCAGCAGTGAAACCCTGGGACTAGCGGGAGAAACCTACGAGCAGTACTTC. Translation gives CASSETLGLAGETYEQYF.

The chain has TRBV7-9 and TRBJ1-1; D is unresolved. This CDR3 has 15 amino acids. V dropped 2 bases and J dropped 8 bases, with 18 bases sitting between them. The germline CDR1 and CDR2 sequences are SEHNR and FQNEAQ (reference sequence). CDR3 residues: CASSLMGSGSSEAFF. The CDR3 coding sequence is TGTGCCAGCAGCTTAATGGGCAGCGGATCGTCCGAAGCTTTCTTT. The full variable domain, in which reference TRBV7-9 and TRBJ1-1 provide the parts outside the CDR3, is DTGVSQNPRHKITKRGQNVTFRCDPISEHNRLYWYRQTLGQGPEFLTYFQNEAQLEKSRLLSDRFSAERPKGSFSTLEIQRTEQGDSAMYLCASSLMGSGSSEAFFGQGTRLTVV.

This chain links TRBV10-3 with TRBJ2-5; 8 bases agree with TRBD1. Germline CDR1 and CDR2: ENHRY and SYGVKD. The V gene end was trimmed by 4 bases and the J gene end by 5 bases; junction bases not matched to a gene: 6. The CDR3 length is 14 residues. This CDR3 is CAISVGQEEETQYF. In DNA form, the CDR3 reads TGTGCCATCAGTGTGGGACAGGAGGAGGAGACCCAGTACTTC.

This clone came up a few times. The V and J genes are TRBV6-5 and TRBJ2-3; 13 bases match TRBD2. The CDR3 runs to 15 residues. V was pared by 8 bases and J by 5 bases, with 7 bases of the junction left unmatched. Germline-derived CDR1 and CDR2 are MNHEY and SVGAGI. The CDR3 DNA is TGTGCCAGCGGAACTAGCGGGAGGGCAGGAGATACGCAGTATTTT. It encodes CASGTSGRAGDTQYF.

The V call is TRBV7-9, the J call TRBJ1-6, with a possible D match to TRBD1 (5 bases). CDR1 and CDR2 (germline): SEHNR, FQNEAQ (reference sequence). Trimming cost V 5 bases and J 9 bases, with 17 bases left between them. CDR3 length: 15 amino acids. Here the CDR3 DNA reads TGTGCCAGCAGCGACCGGGAGGGACCATTTTCACCCCTCCACTTT. Its protein product is CASSDREGPFSPLHF.

The J gene is TRBJ2-3, the V gene TRBV4-1, with unresolved D. The CDR3 contains 15 residues. The germline gives CDR1 MGHRA, CDR2 YSYEKL. V lost 0 bases, J lost 0 bases, and 7 bases lay in between. Here the CDR3 DNA reads TGCGCCAGCAGCCAAGATCCCGGGAGCACAGATACGCAGTATTTT. This gives the protein CASSQDPGSTDTQYF.